This T cell receptor (beta chain) comes out of a study of regulatory T cells in long-lasting Graves disease. HTBI primers from iRepertoire and Arm-PCR of CDR3 regions yielded the TCR beta libraries. As originally analysed: Detected in the samples were about 58 TRBV and more than 11 TRBJ segments. MiXCR, applied by TCRdb to the multiplex PCR reads, yields one record per CDR3 protein. Clone size and V and J calls follow TCRdb, not the original study. The sample has hundreds of thousands of distinct CDR3 sequences; roughly 15% are singletons. This clonotype has a count of ten or more. Its antigen is still unknown. Study results and limitations: Accuracy might have suffered from few samples.

The CDR3 runs 11 residues. Germline-derived CDR1 and CDR2 are MNHNS and SASEGT. Trimming took 6 bases from V and 7 from J, leaving 9 bases between them. Regarding time point: newly diagnosed GD, antithyroid drugs for less than 3 months. Isolated PBMC RNA provided the starting material for the TCR library. These same records also appear under a second study, on T cells in Graves' hyperthyroidism and ophthalmopathy.

The sequence derives from a woman aged 25 to 39 with Graves disease. The material sequenced was peripheral blood mononuclear cells (PBMCs), taken at new diagnosis, from a patient treated with antithyroid drugs. The chain combines TRBV6-1 with TRBJ1-2; a weak D match, TRBD1 (5 bases). The CDR3 spells CASRRDLGYTF. In nucleotides, the CDR3 is TGTGCCAGCAGAAGGGACCTTGGCTACACCTTC.